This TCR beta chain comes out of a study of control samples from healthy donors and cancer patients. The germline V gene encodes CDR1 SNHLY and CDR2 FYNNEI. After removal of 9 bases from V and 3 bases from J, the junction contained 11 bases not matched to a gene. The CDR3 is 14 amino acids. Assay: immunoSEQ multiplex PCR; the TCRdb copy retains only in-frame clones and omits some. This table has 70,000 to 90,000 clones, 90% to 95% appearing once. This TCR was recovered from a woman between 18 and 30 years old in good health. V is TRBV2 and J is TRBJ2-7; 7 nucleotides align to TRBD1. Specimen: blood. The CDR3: CARGNGQALYEQYF. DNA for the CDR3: TGTGCCAGGGGGAACGGACAGGCACTCTACGAGCAGTACTTC.